This record concerns one TCR beta chain sequence. Its target is unknown. Looked up from germline, CDR1 is SGHDT and CDR2 is YYEEEE. V lost 0 bases and J 3 bases, leaving 7 bases between the germline ends. The CDR3 sequence is 13 residues long. Donors were nominally healthy when sampled, though unrecorded immune exposures were likely. The data stem from a study of cytomegalovirus exposure and HLA in healthy donors. Findings and limits, study-wide: HLA restriction was apparent for most CMV-associated TCR beta chains in a later analysis.

The PCR had 60 Vbeta and 13 Jbeta primers. Only in-frame clones appear in the TCRdb table, and some are missing; sequencing was by immunoSEQ multiplex PCR. Seen here are fewer than 95,000 clones, about 70% observed once, and the top ten hold about 3%. V and J are TRBV5-6 and TRBJ2-7; TRBD1 might be the D (5 bases). The receptor was derived from a man between 40 and 49 years old in good health and CMV-seronegative. Material: PBMCs. CDR3 amino acids: CASSLGQYYEQYF. The DNA of the CDR3 is TGTGCCAGCAGCTTGGGACAGTACTACGAGCAGTACTTC.